The 24 T cell receptor beta chains below all came from one sample that was sequenced in a study of cytomegalovirus exposure and HLA in healthy donors. Measured with immunoSEQ multiplex PCR; TCRdb has only the in-frame clones, and not every one. The sample yields about 240,000 clones, about 90% seen once. The material sequenced was PBMCs. The receptors here all came from a woman in her twenties or thirties in good health and CMV-seropositive.

CDR3 protein: CASSLGRGSNTGELFF. The CDR3, as DNA: TGCGCCAGCAGCTTGGGGAGAGGTTCGAACACCGGGGAGCTGTTTTTT. The chain combines TRBV5-1 with TRBJ2-2; D is ambiguous. Germline V gives CDR1 SGHRS, CDR2 YFSETQ. The CDR3 runs 16 residues. Deletions cut 0 bases from V and 0 bases from J, with 9 bases between.

The CDR3 sequence is CASRKGGWTEAFF. The CDR3, as DNA: TGTGCCAGCAGGAAAGGGGGATGGACTGAAGCTTTCTTT. The chain is built from TRBV6-1 and TRBJ1-1; D is perhaps TRBD1 (6 bases). The CDR3 sequence is 13 residues long. Trimming removed 6 bases from V and 5 bases from J, with 13 bases in between. Germline CDR1 MNHNS, CDR2 SASEGT.

This chain uses TRBV28 with TRBJ2-2; 7 bases match TRBD2. The V and J ends lost 0 bases and 3 bases, in that order; junction bases with no gene match: 7. This CDR3 is 17 amino acids long. Looked up from germline, CDR1 is MDHEN and CDR2 is SYDVKM. CDR3 DNA: TGTGCCAGCAGTTTATGGGGGGAGGGCCGGGACACCGGGGAGCTGTTTTTT. It codes for CASSLWGEGRDTGELFF.

CDR3 bases: TGTGCCAGCTCACCCCAGGGCAGGGAGGAACAAGCTTTCTTT. Translation: CASSPQGREEQAFF. The chain couples TRBV18 to TRBJ1-1, with D possibly TRBD1 on 5 matching bases. The length of the CDR3 is 14 residues. CDR1 is KGHSH, CDR2 LQKENI, per germline. Trimming took 3 bases from V and 9 from J, leaving 17 bases between them.

V is TRBV11-3 and J is TRBJ1-1; D unresolved. The CDR3 covers 13 residues. Germline V gives CDR1 SGHNT, CDR2 YENEEA. Trimming cost V 0 bases and J 11 bases, with 13 bases left between them. CDR3 nucleotides: TGTGCCAGCAGCTTAGATCAATCGGTCGGGGCTTTCTTT. Residues: CASSLDQSVGAFF.

The genes are TRBV11-2 and TRBJ2-7; the match to TRBD2 covers 13 bases. The V and J ends lost 0 bases and 1 base, in that order; junction bases with no gene match: 6. CDR1 and CDR2 from the germline V gene are SGHAT and FQNNGV. The CDR3 sequence is 18 residues long. The CDR3, as DNA: TGTGCCAGCAGCTTAGATAATTTGGGACTAGCGGGGTCCTACGAGCAGTACTTC. Translating it yields CASSLDNLGLAGSYEQYF.

The V and J genes are TRBV7-9 and TRBJ2-2, with D tentatively TRBD2 (5 bases). Germline V gene lookup returns CDR1 SEHNR and CDR2 FQNEAQ (reference sequence). Trimming left V 5 bases short and J 4 bases short, with 17 bases between. This CDR3 is 16 amino acids long. CDR3 in amino acids: CASSPPDGRVTGELFF. The CDR3 region has the DNA TGTGCCAGCAGCCCCCCTGATGGGAGAGTCACCGGGGAGCTGTTTTTT.

The count of this clone is one. The CDR3 protein is CASSLNPGTQYF. CDR3 DNA: TGTGCCAGCAGTTTAAATCCCGGGACCCAGTACTTC. This sequence joins TRBV28 and TRBJ2-5; D unclear. Per the germline V gene, CDR1 is MDHEN and CDR2 is SYDVKM. The CDR3 length is 12 residues. Trimming stripped 2 bases from V and 7 bases from J, with 8 bases between.

The V and J genes are TRBV5-1 and TRBJ2-2, with D perhaps matching TRBD1 (5 bases). The CDR3 is made up of 16 amino acids. The germline gives CDR1 SGHRS, CDR2 YFSETQ. V shed 6 bases and J shed 4 bases, with 19 bases lying between them. CDR3 residues: CASNPRVDVSTGELFF. Here the CDR3 DNA reads TGCGCCAGCAACCCCAGGGTAGACGTAAGCACCGGGGAGCTGTTTTTT.

The J gene is TRBJ1-3, the V gene TRBV11-3; D gene unclear. Trimming took off 10 bases at V and 0 bases at J, with 19 bases between the two ends. This CDR3 has 16 residues. Germline CDR1 and CDR2: SGHNT and YENEEA. The CDR3 region has the DNA TGTGCCACCTCTTCTCCCCGGGAGCTCTCTGGAAACACCATATATTTT. This encodes CATSSPRELSGNTIYF.

This chain uses TRBV10-1 with TRBJ2-7; 9 positions agree with TRBD1. The CDR3 contains 16 residues. Germline V gives CDR1 WNHNN, CDR2 SYGVQD (reference sequence). The ends lost 3 bases at V and 3 bases at J; junction bases unmatched: 9. The CDR3, as DNA: TGCGCCAGCAGTGACGCCGGGACAGGGCTGGGCTACGAGCAGTACTTC. It translates to CASSDAGTGLGYEQYF.

This clone was seen a handful of times. V and J are TRBV10-2 and TRBJ1-5; D unclear. The ends were cut back, 6 bases at V and 5 bases at J, with 11 bases in the middle. Germline CDR1 and CDR2: WSHSY and SAAADI. This CDR3 is 13 amino acids long. The DNA of the CDR3 is TGCGCCAGCAGGGACTCAGGTGATCAGCCCCAGCATTTT. Its protein product is CASRDSGDQPQHF.

V gene TRBV2 combines with J gene TRBJ2-7; 7 nucleotides align to TRBD1. J was trimmed by 8 bases and V by 2 bases; bases with no gene match: 6. Germline CDR1 is SNHLY and CDR2 is FYNNEI. The CDR3 has 13 residues. Here the CDR3 reads CASSEIGRGQQYF. The DNA for the CDR3 is TGTGCCAGCAGTGAAATTGGTAGGGGGCAGCAGTACTTC. Complete variable domain (other parts from reference TRBV2 and TRBJ2-7): EPEVTQTPSHQVTQMGQEVILRCVPISNHLYFYWYRQILGQKVEFLVSFYNNEISEKSEIFDDQFSVERPDGSNFTLKIRSTKLEDSAMYFCASSEIGRGQQYFGPGTRLTVT.

The chain recombines TRBV28 with TRBJ2-7; the match to TRBD2 covers 7 bases. Germline V gene sequence: CDR1 MDHEN, CDR2 SYDVKM. CDR3 size: 15 residues. After removal of 7 bases from V and 0 bases from J, the junction contained 9 bases not matched to a gene. CDR3 in DNA: TGTGCCAGCACCCTAGGTAGCGGGTTCTCCTACGAGCAGTACTTC. This gives the protein CASTLGSGFSYEQYF.

The CDR3 spells CAWRHLTGGLRKQYF. In DNA form, the CDR3 reads TGTGCCTGGAGGCACTTAACGGGAGGCCTTAGGAAGCAGTACTTC. The V gene is TRBV30, the J gene TRBJ2-7; 7 bases line up with TRBD2. CDR1 and CDR2 from the germline V gene are GTSNPN and SVGIG (reference sequence). The CDR3 consists of 15 residues. V shed 3 bases, J shed 8 bases, and the junction held 16 bases outside the gene matches.

The chain employs TRBV7-2 and TRBJ1-1; 10 bases are shared with TRBD1. The CDR3 loop spans 18 amino acids. The V gene end was trimmed by 2 bases and the J gene end by 5 bases; junction bases not matched to a gene: 14. The germline gives CDR1 SGHTA, CDR2 FQGNSA. CDR3 in DNA: TGTGCCAGCAGCTTAAGGGGGATGAGACAGGGGGCTAGGACTGAAGCTTTCTTT. Its protein product is CASSLRGMRQGARTEAFF.

The chain links TRBV9 to TRBJ1-4; the D gene is possibly TRBD1 (5 bases). Germline V gene data show CDR1 as SGDLS and CDR2 as YYNGEE. V was cut by 3 bases and J by 2 bases, with 17 bases left in between. The CDR3 is made up of 17 amino acids. CDR3 sequence: CASSAVGGVATNEKLFF. The CDR3 DNA reads as TGTGCCAGCAGCGCCGTTGGGGGGGTAGCCACTAATGAAAAACTGTTTTTT.

CDR3 residues: CAWATGDSQPQHF. As DNA, the CDR3 is TGTGCCTGGGCGACAGGGGATAGTCAGCCCCAGCATTTT. The V and J genes are TRBV30 and TRBJ1-5; TRBD1 matches at 8 bases. The junction had 6 bases not matched to a gene; V was cut back by 5 bases and J by 6 bases. The CDR3 is 13 residues long. CDR1 and CDR2 from the germline V gene are GTSNPN and SVGIG (reference sequence).

The J gene is TRBJ2-1, the V gene TRBV7-3; 13 bases align to TRBD2. Looked up from germline, CDR1 is SGHTA and CDR2 is FQGTGA. The J segment lost 2 bases and the V segment lost 3 bases, leaving 1 base of the junction unmatched. This CDR3 contains 16 residues. CDR3 residues: CASSLGLAGPYNEQFF. The CDR3 DNA sequence: TGTGCCAGCAGCTTGGGACTAGCGGGACCCTACAATGAGCAGTTCTTC.

CDR3 in amino acids: CASSTGSGYEQYF. The CDR3 coding sequence is TGTGCCAGCAGCACAGGTTCTGGCTACGAGCAGTACTTC. V usage is TRBV7-3 and J usage is TRBJ2-7, with D perhaps matching TRBD1 (5 bases). The germline V gene has CDR1 SGHTA and CDR2 FQGTGA. CDR3 length equals 13 residues. The V gene lost 5 bases and the J gene lost 3 bases, with 11 bases spanning the gap.

The chain uses TRBV20-1 and TRBJ1-1; a weak D match, TRBD1 (6 bases). CDR1 and CDR2 (germline): DFQATT, SNEGSKA (reference sequence). Trimming pared 6 bases from V and 10 bases from J, leaving 12 bases between. CDR3 length: 10 residues. The CDR3 nucleotides are TGCAGTGCCCTGGGGGGGCTAGCTTTCTTT. Protein product: CSALGGLAFF.

The chain carries TRBV29-1 and TRBJ2-7, with unresolved D. The germline V gene encodes CDR1 SQVTM and CDR2 ANQGSEA. Trimming shortened V by 4 bases and J by 0 bases, and 10 bases separated the two germline ends. The CDR3 spans 13 residues. The CDR3 region has the DNA TGCAGCGTTGGATCGGGTAACTCCTACGAGCAGTACTTC. This encodes CSVGSGNSYEQYF.

The gene calls are TRBV28 and TRBJ1-3; no clear D. Germline-derived CDR1 and CDR2 are MDHEN and SYDVKM. The CDR3 extends over 18 amino acids. V was trimmed by 5 bases and J by 3 bases, leaving 23 bases between them. The CDR3 nucleotides read TGTGCCAGCAGTCCCCCGTTCGGCGTAATGTCGGGTGGAAACACCATATATTTT. Translated, it gives CASSPPFGVMSGGNTIYF.

The chain combines TRBV9 with TRBJ1-4, with 7 bases fitting TRBD1. Trimming removed 3 bases from V and 5 bases from J; junction bases left unmatched: 7. The germline gives CDR1 SGDLS, CDR2 YYNGEE. The CDR3 is 15 amino acids. CDR3 amino acids: CASSALGTENEKLFF. DNA for the CDR3: TGTGCCAGCAGCGCACTCGGGACAGAAAATGAAAAACTGTTTTTT.